This T cell receptor (beta chain) was documented in a study of blood T cell repertoires in COVID-19. In the study overall: Sites in the United States, Italy and Spain provided acute and convalescent COVID-19 samples. T cells, B-cell-depleted T cells, or PBMCs provided the cDNA or gDNA that served as material.

Study processing details: Reference gene primer amplification in the assay estimated nucleated cell counts. This table comes from immunoSEQ multiplex PCR, and its TCRdb copy is limited to in-frame clones, with some not included. That table is the source of V, J and clone size, and D and trimming were worked out from the DNA. This table holds over 80,000 clones, approximately 87% found once. With 8 bases removed from V and 4 bases from J, the gap between germline ends came to 3 bases. The CDR3 is 10 residues long. Germline CDR1 SGHTA, CDR2 FQGTGA. The chain is built from TRBV7-3 and TRBJ2-1; the D is unclear. The sequence was obtained from a human donor in a cohort sampled during active COVID-19. The sample consisted of peripheral blood. The CDR3 coding sequence is TGTGCCAGCCAGTACAATGAGCAGTTCTTC. It translates to CASQYNEQFF.